This T cell receptor (beta chain) came from a study of blood T cell repertoires in COVID-19. Trimming at V came to 2 bases and at J to 0 bases, leaving 5 bases not matched to a gene. Germline V gene sequence: CDR1 ENHRY, CDR2 SYGVKD. This CDR3 is 16 amino acids long. Libraries were prepared by immunoSEQ multiplex PCR; TCRdb keeps only in-frame clonotypes and omits some of them. Found here are approximately 150,000 clones, roughly 89% of them singletons; the top ten hold about 8.1%. Followed longitudinally, the Seattle patients had been enrolled during active infection. V usage is TRBV10-3 and J usage is TRBJ1-1; TRBD1 aligns across 8 bases. This receptor was identified in a man younger than 45 with COVID-19, enrolled during active disease. Sequencing was carried out using peripheral blood. CDR3 residues: CAISEGQGPMNTEAFF. The CDR3 region has the DNA TGTGCCATCAGTGAGGGACAGGGCCCCATGAACACTGAAGCTTTCTTT.